The source of this T cell receptor beta chain is a study of T-cell memory formation after mild COVID-19. Study context: The TCR clusters were mostly specific to one donor.

General study results and limits: Later expanders leaned toward CD4+, whereas clones contracting from day 15 to 85 were balanced CD4/CD8.

V lost 2 bases and J lost 5; bases outside the gene matches: 3. The CDR3 spans 13 residues. CDR1 and CDR2 from the germline V gene are SGHKS and YYEKEE (reference sequence). Comment on this clonotype: The antigen is undetermined.

A single record per CDR3 protein comes from TCRdb applying MiXCR to the 5' RACE reads. The table records about 440,000 distinct CDR3 sequences, around 20% of them present only once. This sequence was found in an adult woman who had mild COVID-19 (a few samples of this study predate the infection). Cell type and time point are not known. V and J are TRBV5-5 and TRBJ1-2, with 7 bases that match TRBD1. Sequencing input: PBMCs or a T cell subset sorted from them (not recorded which). The CDR3 protein is CASSFQGGYGYTF. CDR3 DNA sequence: TGTGCCAGCAGCTTCCAGGGGGGATATGGCTACACCTTC.